The source of this T cell receptor (beta chain) is a study of CD8 T cells in Susac syndrome. Study-wide background: When blood was drawn, patients with Susac syndrome were on intravenous immunoglobulin alone, on corticosteroids, or therapy-naive. General observations from the study: TEMRA cells and active patients showed peak Susac CD8+ clonal expansion.

Concerning this clonotype: Antigen: not known.

The CDR3 extends over 14 amino acids. With 3 bases clipped from V and 3 bases from J, the junction kept 4 bases outside the gene matches. The germline V gene encodes CDR1 SGDLS and CDR2 YYNGEE. Random hexamers were used to reverse transcribe an amount of about 0.45 to 1 ug RNA. An immunoSEQ multiplex PCR generated amplified TCR beta CDR3 products spanning 54 Vbeta and 13 Jbeta. TCRdb re-analysed the immunoSEQ multiplex PCR reads in MiXCR, keeping a single row per CDR3 protein. Of around 110,000 distinct CDR3 sequences listed, around 94% are singletons. This chain joins TRBV9 and TRBJ2-5; 8 bases fit TRBD2. The sequenced sample consisted of CD8+ T cells from PBMCs. This TCR was sampled from a human donor with Susac syndrome. CDR3 nucleotide sequence: TGTGCCAGCAGCGCATATAGCGGGGAAGAGACCCAGTACTTC. Protein: CASSAYSGEETQYF. The variable domain in full, with the rest retrieved from reference TRBV9 and TRBJ2-5, is DSGVTQTPKHLITATGQRVTLRCSPRSGDLSVYWYQQSLDQGLQFLIQYYNGEERAKGNILERFSAQQFPDLHSELNLSSLELGDSALYFCASSAYSGEETQYFGPGTRLLVL.